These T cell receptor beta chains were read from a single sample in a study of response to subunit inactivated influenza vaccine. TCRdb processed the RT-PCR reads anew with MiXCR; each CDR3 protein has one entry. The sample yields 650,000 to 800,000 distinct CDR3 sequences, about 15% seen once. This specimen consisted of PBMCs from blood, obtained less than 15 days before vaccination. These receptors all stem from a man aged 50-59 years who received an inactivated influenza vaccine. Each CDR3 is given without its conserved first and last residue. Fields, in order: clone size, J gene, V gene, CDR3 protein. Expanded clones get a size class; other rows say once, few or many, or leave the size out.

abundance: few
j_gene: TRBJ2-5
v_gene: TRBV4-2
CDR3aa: ASSQGLAAAQETQY

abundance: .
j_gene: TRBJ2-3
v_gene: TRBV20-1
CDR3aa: SARTGPLNGADTQY

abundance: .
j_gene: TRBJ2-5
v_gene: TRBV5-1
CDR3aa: ASFPGAEQETQY

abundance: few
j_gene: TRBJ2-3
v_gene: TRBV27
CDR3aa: ASRNYRGLSTDTQY

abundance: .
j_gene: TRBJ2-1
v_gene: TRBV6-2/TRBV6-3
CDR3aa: ASRQSGRPGNEQF

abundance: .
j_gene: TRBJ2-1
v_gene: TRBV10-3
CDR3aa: AISESTGGFYNEQF

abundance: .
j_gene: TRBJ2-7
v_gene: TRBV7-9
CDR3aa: ASSREGRQGA

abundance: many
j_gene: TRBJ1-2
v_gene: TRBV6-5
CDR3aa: ASSSGTGDYGYT

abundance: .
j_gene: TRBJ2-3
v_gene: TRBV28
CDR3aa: ASSLFHLGTDTQY

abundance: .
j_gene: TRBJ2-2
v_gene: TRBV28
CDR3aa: ASSLVAGEVAGELF

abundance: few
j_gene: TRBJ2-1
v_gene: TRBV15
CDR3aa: ATSRDVWEQF

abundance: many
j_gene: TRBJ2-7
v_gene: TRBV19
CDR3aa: ASSSSGYEQY

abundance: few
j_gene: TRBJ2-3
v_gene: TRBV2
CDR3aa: ASSRTGGISGAHTDTQY

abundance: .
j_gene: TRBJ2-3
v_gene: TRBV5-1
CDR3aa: ASSPLAGTSTDTQY

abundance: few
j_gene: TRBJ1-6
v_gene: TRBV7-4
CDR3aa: ASSLGGQLPSYNSPLH

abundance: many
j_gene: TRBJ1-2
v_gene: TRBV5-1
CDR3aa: ASSTTGGSMDGYT

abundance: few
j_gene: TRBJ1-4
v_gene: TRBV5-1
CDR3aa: ASSPRTGGNEKLF

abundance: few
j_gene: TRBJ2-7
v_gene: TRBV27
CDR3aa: ASKHPFSGRSSYEQY

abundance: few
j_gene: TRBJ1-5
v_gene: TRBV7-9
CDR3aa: ASSLGQHAQH

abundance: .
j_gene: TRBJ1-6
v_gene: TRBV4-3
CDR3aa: ASSHEGQGNSPLH

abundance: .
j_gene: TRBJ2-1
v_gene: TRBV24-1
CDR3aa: AASDPGLAGREQF

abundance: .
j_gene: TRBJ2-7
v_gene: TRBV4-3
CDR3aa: ASSQDLAGGAYEQY

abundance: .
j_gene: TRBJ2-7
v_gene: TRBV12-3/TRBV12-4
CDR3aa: ASSLSGGEQY

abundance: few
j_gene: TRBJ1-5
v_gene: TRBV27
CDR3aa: ASSMGPYSNQPQH

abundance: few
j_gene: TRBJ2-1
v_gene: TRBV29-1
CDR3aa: SVAPVQAGAYNEQF

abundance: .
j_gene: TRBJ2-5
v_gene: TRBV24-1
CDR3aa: ATSDGGDGKETQY

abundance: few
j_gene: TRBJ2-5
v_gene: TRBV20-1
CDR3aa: SARPGGPLQTQY

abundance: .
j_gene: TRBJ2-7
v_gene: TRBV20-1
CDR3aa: SAPLLAGAYEQY

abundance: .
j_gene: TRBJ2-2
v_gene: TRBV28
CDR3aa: ASSFRRGVAGELF

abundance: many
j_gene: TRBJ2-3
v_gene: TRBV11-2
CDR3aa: ASSLSKGRDTQY

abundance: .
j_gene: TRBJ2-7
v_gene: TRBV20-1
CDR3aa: SARDGQSNNEQY

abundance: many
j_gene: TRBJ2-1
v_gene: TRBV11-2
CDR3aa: ASSPNIRSGERNEQF

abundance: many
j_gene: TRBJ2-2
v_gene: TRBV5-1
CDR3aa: ASSFRDSYTGELF

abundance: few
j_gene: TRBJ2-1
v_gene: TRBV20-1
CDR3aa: SGSGFYNEQF

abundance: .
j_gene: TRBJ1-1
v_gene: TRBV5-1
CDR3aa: ASSWTGVDTEAF

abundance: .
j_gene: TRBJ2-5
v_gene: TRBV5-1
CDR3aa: ASSWVDTQETQY

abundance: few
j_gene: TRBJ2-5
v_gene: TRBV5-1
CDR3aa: ASSLALREETQY